This is a list of T cell receptor beta chains from one sample in a study of blood T cells in healthy people across ages. One entry per CDR3 protein, called by TCRdb with MiXCR from the 5' RACE reads. This sample has 650,000 to 800,000 distinct CDR3 sequences, with 40% to 65% found just once. The material sequenced was blood. All receptors derive from a woman of 80 years or more in good health. CDR3s include the opening cysteine and the closing phenylalanine or tryptophan. Fields, in order: J gene, V gene, CDR3 protein.

J: TRBJ2-7; V: TRBV7-9; CDR3: CASSLEGQGVPLWEQYF
J: -; V: TRBV5-1; CDR3: CASSGSSLSYEQYF
J: -; V: TRBV7-2; CDR3: CASSSSRVETQYF
J: TRBJ2-1; V: TRBV7-9; CDR3: CASSLTTSGYYNEQFF
J: TRBJ2-5; V: TRBV7-9; CDR3: CASNKQGGLQETQYF
J: TRBJ2-1; V: TRBV29-1; CDR3: CSGRPSAGDEQLF
J: TRBJ2-5; V: TRBV12-3/TRBV12-4; CDR3: CATKLSGTSEETQYF
J: TRBJ2-3; V: TRBV12-3/TRBV12-4; CDR3: CAGSPMAGGTDTQYF
J: TRBJ2-1; V: TRBV3-1; CDR3: CASSQALGHNEQFF
J: TRBJ2-3; V: TRBV2; CDR3: CVSSLQGDTQYF
J: TRBJ2-1; V: TRBV6-5; CDR3: CASSYATSSGWTYNEQFF
J: TRBJ2-7; V: TRBV28; CDR3: CASSKPGTSGYEQYF
J: -; V: TRBV24-1; CDR3: CATSDPSGPSYNEQYF
J: TRBJ2-7; V: TRBV7-4; CDR3: CASSARTSLREQYF
J: TRBJ2-1; V: TRBV12-3/TRBV12-4; CDR3: CASSHRAGPFSGLFF
J: TRBJ2-2; V: TRBV12-3/TRBV12-4; CDR3: CASSLGRGSLNTGELFF
J: TRBJ1-5; V: TRBV28; CDR3: CASRPGQGTNQPQHF
J: TRBJ2-7; V: TRBV5-1; CDR3: CASSWRAGGNSEQYF
J: TRBJ2-5; V: TRBV18; CDR3: CTSSPGGAETQYF
J: TRBJ2-7; V: TRBV4-1; CDR3: CASSQESSGSYEQYF
J: TRBJ2-7; V: TRBV5-1; CDR3: CASSLSGASEQYF
J: TRBJ2-1; V: TRBV19; CDR3: CASGLAGFNNEQFF
J: TRBJ1-1; V: TRBV18; CDR3: CASSPTGVSEAFF
J: TRBJ2-7; V: TRBV6-2/TRBV6-3; CDR3: CASQAQEMGEQYF
J: TRBJ1-1; V: TRBV5-1; CDR3: CASSPGHQTNTEAFF
J: TRBJ2-1; V: TRBV30; CDR3: CAWRGSGRANEQFF
J: TRBJ2-3; V: TRBV29-1; CDR3: CSARLAESTDTQYF
J: TRBJ2-4; V: TRBV11-2; CDR3: CASSPGRGAKNIRYF